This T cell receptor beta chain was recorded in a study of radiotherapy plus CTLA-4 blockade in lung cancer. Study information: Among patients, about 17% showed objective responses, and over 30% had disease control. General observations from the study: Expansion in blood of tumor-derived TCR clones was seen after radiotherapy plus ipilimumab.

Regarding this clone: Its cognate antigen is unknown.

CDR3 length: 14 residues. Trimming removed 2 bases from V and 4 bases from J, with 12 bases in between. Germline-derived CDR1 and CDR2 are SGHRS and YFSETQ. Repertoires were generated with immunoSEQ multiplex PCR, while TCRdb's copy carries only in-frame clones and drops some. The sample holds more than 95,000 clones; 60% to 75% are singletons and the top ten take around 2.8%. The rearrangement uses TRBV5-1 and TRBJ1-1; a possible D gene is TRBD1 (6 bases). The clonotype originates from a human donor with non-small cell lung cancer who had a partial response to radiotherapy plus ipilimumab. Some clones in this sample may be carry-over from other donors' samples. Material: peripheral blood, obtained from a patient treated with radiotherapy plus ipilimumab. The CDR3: CASSLRGAGTEAFF. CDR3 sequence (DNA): TGCGCCAGCAGCTTACGGGGGGCAGGCACTGAAGCTTTCTTT.